The source of this TCR beta chain is a study of blood T cells in healthy people across ages. Study context: Every two T cells gave about one barcoded beta molecule via template switching. General study results and limits: Naive and antigen-experienced cells could not be conclusively compared, given unsorted PBMCs. The diversity estimates, figures obtained from one million T cells, were considered underestimates.

In regard to this clonotype: The antigen is not known.

A second about 7 to 12 cycle PCR used barcoded and J-beta primers. Each cDNA molecule, via a template-switch adaptor with 12 random nucleotides, was tagged. Each CDR3 protein is one row after TCRdb ran MiXCR on the 5' RACE reads. This table has around 650,000 distinct CDR3 sequences, over 40% appearing once. The receptor was isolated from a man aged 80 or over in good health. Source material: blood.

CDR3: CASRSPGRDTQYF. Written as DNA, the CDR3 is TGTGCCAGCAGGTCCCCAGGGAGAGATACGCAGTATTTT. The genes are TRBV28 and TRBJ2-3; tentatively, D is TRBD1 or TRBD2 (5 bases each). CDR1 and CDR2 from the germline V gene are MDHEN and SYDVKM. The CDR3 length is 13 residues. V was pared by 6 bases and J by 5 bases, with 12 bases between.